This is a list of T cell receptor beta chains from one sample in a study of blood T cell repertoires in COVID-19. The assay was immunoSEQ multiplex PCR, and TCRdb's table has in-frame clones only and misses some. This table has around 140,000 clones, about nine tenths appearing once. Sequenced input: peripheral blood. The receptors stem from a middle-aged man with acute or convalescent COVID-19. Each CDR3 is given with its conserved first and last residue. The D gene is left open where the match is weak. Size is omitted from some rows. Given values are once, few, many or a class for expanded clones.

j_gene,len,d_gene,abundance,v_gene,CDR3nt,CDR3aa
TRBJ2-7,14,TRBD2,.,TRBV5-4,TGTGCCAGCAGCTTGGACCTAGCGGGAGACGAGCAGTACTTC,CASSLDLAGDEQYF
TRBJ1-2,15,TRBD1,.,TRBV14,TGTGCCAGCAGTCCTGCAGGGGGAGCTAACTATGGCTACACCTTC,CASSPAGGANYGYTF
TRBJ2-1,15,.,.,TRBV19,TGTGCCACTAAACGACCAGGGCGTAGTGAGAGTGAGCAGTTCTTC,CATKRPGRSESEQFF
TRBJ1-1,16,TRBD1,.,TRBV5-1,TGCGCCAGCAGCATTCATAGGACAGGGGTGAGCACTGAAGCTTTCTTT,CASSIHRTGVSTEAFF
TRBJ1-1,14,.,few,TRBV19,TGTGCCAGTAGTCCCCCCCGGGAGAACACTGAAGCTTTCTTT,CASSPPRENTEAFF
TRBJ2-7,14,.,once,TRBV7-9,TGTGCCAGCAGCTTAGTTGCCGGGTTCTACGAGCAGTACTTC,CASSLVAGFYEQYF
TRBJ1-2,13,.,.,TRBV12-3/TRBV12-4,TGTGCCAGCAGTTTAGGGCAGGGCTATGGCTACACCTTC,CASSLGQGYGYTF
TRBJ1-2,13,TRBD1,.,TRBV18,TGTGCCAGCTCACCGGACAGGGGGCACGGCTACACCTTC,CASSPDRGHGYTF
TRBJ1-2,13,.,.,TRBV12-3/TRBV12-4,TGTGCCAGCAGCAGCGGGTATCTCTATGGCTACACCTTC,CASSSGYLYGYTF
TRBJ2-7,13,.,.,TRBV7-2,TGTGCCAGCAGCTTAGCGAGATTGAACGAGCAGTACTTC,CASSLARLNEQYF
TRBJ2-2,16,.,.,TRBV5-1,TGCGCCAGCAGCTCGCGACAGAGCCCTAACACCGGGGAGCTGTTTTTT,CASSSRQSPNTGELFF
TRBJ2-5,17,TRBD2,.,TRBV5-1,TGCGCCAGCAGCTTGCAGTCTAGCGGGGGGGCCCGGGAGACCCAGTACTTC,CASSLQSSGGARETQYF
TRBJ1-2,13,TRBD1,once,TRBV18,TGTGCCAGCTCACAATCGATTCTGGACAGGAGCACCTTC,CASSQSILDRSTF
TRBJ1-4,12,.,.,TRBV6-5,TGTGCCAGCAGTTACGGGCAGGGGAAACTGTTTTTT,CASSYGQGKLFF
TRBJ1-2,11,.,.,TRBV28,TGTGCCAGCAGGGGGGCCGGGAGCTACACCTTC,CASRGAGSYTF
TRBJ2-1,12,.,once,TRBV7-2,TGTGCCAGCAGCTTAGGGTCCAGTACGCAGTTCTTC,CASSLGSSTQFF
TRBJ1-1,17,.,.,TRBV2,TGTGCCAGCACTTTTGGGGGGAAGGATGGACGGAACACTGAAGCTTTCTTT,CASTFGGKDGRNTEAFF
TRBJ1-2,13,.,.,TRBV5-4,TGTGCCAGCAGCTTGGAAAAAAGGGGTCACTACACCTTC,CASSLEKRGHYTF
TRBJ1-1,14,TRBD1,few,TRBV18,TGTGCCAGCTCACTGGGACAGTCGGGAACTGAAGCTTTCTTT,CASSLGQSGTEAFF
TRBJ1-3,16,.,.,TRBV7-9,TGTGCCAGCAGCTTAGGAGGGGAGGTGTCAGGAAACACCATATATTTT,CASSLGGEVSGNTIYF
TRBJ1-4,13,.,.,TRBV27,TGTGCCAGCAGCTACCTTCTTAATGAAAAACTGTTTTTT,CASSYLLNEKLFF
TRBJ1-1,13,.,few,TRBV4-2,TGTGCCAGCAGCCAATTGGGGGCGGCTGAAGCTTTCTTT,CASSQLGAAEAFF
TRBJ2-2,12,.,.,TRBV2,TGTGCCAGCAGGATTACAATGGGGGAGCTGTTTTTT,CASRITMGELFF
TRBJ1-2,12,.,.,TRBV10-3,TGTGCCATATTCGACGGTACTATGGGCTACACCTTC,CAIFDGTMGYTF
TRBJ1-2,15,TRBD1,.,TRBV27,TGTGCCAGCAGTTTAAACCGGGACAGGGGGCCTGGCTACACCTTC,CASSLNRDRGPGYTF
TRBJ2-1,16,.,.,TRBV3-1/TRBV3-2,TGTGCCAGCAGCCGGTCGGGGGACCCCTCCTACAATGAGCAGTTCTTC,CASSRSGDPSYNEQFF